This T cell receptor beta chain was found in a study of control samples from healthy donors and cancer patients. Germline assignment: CDR1 SGHVS and CDR2 FQNEAQ. V shed 2 bases and J shed 4 bases, with 14 bases lying between them. There are 15 residues in the CDR3. This table comes from immunoSEQ multiplex PCR, and its TCRdb copy is limited to in-frame clones, with some not included. The sample shows tens of thousands of clones, 93% of them seen only once. Sequencing was carried out using PBMCs. The sequence came from a woman aged 40-49 years with lung cancer. J is TRBJ2-5 and V is TRBV7-8; a weak D match, TRBD1 (5 bases). CDR3 protein: CASSLWQGIVETQYF. In DNA, the CDR3 is TGTGCCAGCAGCTTATGGCAGGGAATCGTAGAGACCCAGTACTTC.